This entry lists 10 T cell receptor beta chains sequenced from one sample in a study of cytomegalovirus exposure and HLA in healthy donors. The PCR contained 60 Vbeta and 13 Jbeta primers. Assay used: immunoSEQ multiplex PCR; TCRdb lists only in-frame clones, some missing. The table shows about 82,000 clones, with 60% to 80% occurring only once. Sequencing was done on a sample of PBMCs. The receptors here all came from a man aged 50 or older in good health and CMV-seronegative.

V and J are TRBV7-3 and TRBJ2-1, with TRBD2 matching 8 bases. Germline trimming cut 0 bases from V and 3 bases from J; bases unmatched to any gene: 1. Germline loops: CDR1 SGHTA, CDR2 FQGTGA. The CDR3 is made up of 15 amino acids. CDR3 amino acids: CASSLTAGDYNEQFF. DNA for the CDR3: TGTGCCAGCAGCTTAACAGCGGGGGACTACAATGAGCAGTTCTTC.

This clone was counted a few times. The CDR3 DNA is TGTGCCAGTAGTCTCTCTACAGTAATTAAACCCTACGAGCAGTACTTC. This sequence encodes CASSLSTVIKPYEQYF. The gene calls are TRBV19 and TRBJ2-7; D ambiguous. This CDR3 is 16 amino acids long. V was cut by 5 bases and J by 2 bases, with 19 bases left in between. Germline V lookup: CDR1 LNHDA, CDR2 SQIVND (reference sequence).

The chain recombines TRBV5-6 with TRBJ1-2; D remains unclear. Germline V gene sequence: CDR1 SGHDT, CDR2 YYEEEE. The CDR3 consists of 16 residues. The V gene lost 4 bases and the J gene lost 0 bases, with 16 bases spanning the gap. CDR3 nucleotide sequence: TGTGCCAGCAGCCCTGCGGGAGGGAGAACTAACTATGGCTACACCTTC. This sequence encodes CASSPAGGRTNYGYTF. Combining the CDR3 with reference TRBV5-6 and TRBJ1-2 gives the whole variable domain DAGVTQSPTHLIKTRGQQVTLRCSPKSGHDTVSWYQQALGQGPQFIFQYYEEEERQRGNFPDRFSGHQFPNYSSELNVNALLLGDSALYLCASSPAGGRTNYGYTFGSGTRLTVV.

A remark on this clone: Its ends do not fully match the called genes, so a read error is possible. The chain joins TRBV7-9 to TRBJ1-1; no clear D. Germline V lookup: CDR1 SEHNR, CDR2 FQNEAQ (reference sequence). The CDR3 spans 12 residues. The CDR3 coding sequence is TGTTCCAGCAGCTTATATAACACTGAAGCTTTCTTT. This sequence encodes CSSSLYNTEAFF.

This sequence joins TRBV7-9 and TRBJ1-2; 9 nucleotides agree with TRBD1. The V and J ends lost 3 bases and 3 bases, in that order; junction bases with no gene match: 5. The CDR3 extends over 15 amino acids. Germline V gene sequence: CDR1 SEHNR, CDR2 FQNEAQ (reference sequence). CDR3 in DNA: TGTGCCAGCAGCTTTGGGGACAGGGATGACTATGGCTACACCTTC. This encodes CASSFGDRDDYGYTF.

This clone has a handful of counts. V gene TRBV2 combines with J gene TRBJ1-5; TRBD1 might be the D (6 bases). In germline, CDR1 is SNHLY, CDR2 FYNNEI. The CDR3 consists of 14 residues. V dropped 8 bases and J dropped 2 bases, with 13 bases sitting between them. The CDR3 DNA sequence: TGTGCCAGCCAGACAGGTTATCGCAATCAGCCCCAGCATTTT. It is translated as CASQTGYRNQPQHF.

The CDR3 nucleotides read TGTGCCAGCAGCTTACGGGTGCGGAGGACAGGGGTTACCGGGGAGCTGTTTTTT. Translating it yields CASSLRVRRTGVTGELFF. The chain has TRBV7-2 and TRBJ2-2; 9 bases align to TRBD1. The ends lost 2 bases at V and 5 bases at J; junction bases unmatched: 12. Germline assignment: CDR1 SGHTA and CDR2 FQGNSA. CDR3 length equals 18 residues.

The rearrangement uses TRBV5-1 and TRBJ2-3; 11 bases map to TRBD2. Germline CDR1 and CDR2: SGHRS and YFSETQ. This CDR3 region has 16 residues. With 5 bases clipped from V and 4 bases from J, the junction kept 9 bases outside the gene matches. CDR3 residues: CASRPSSGGASDTQYF. CDR3 bases: TGCGCCAGCAGACCTAGTAGCGGGGGGGCCTCAGATACGCAGTATTTT. The whole variable domain, filled in from reference TRBV5-1 and TRBJ2-3, reads KAGVTQTPRYLIKTRGQQVTLSCSPISGHRSVSWYQQTPGQGLQFLFEYFSETQRNKGNFPGRFSGRQFSNSRSEMNVSTLELGDSALYLCASRPSSGGASDTQYFGPGTRLTVL.

In nucleotides, the CDR3 is TGCGCCAGCAGCCAAGCCGGGAGGCGGGCGGGCCCGTCTGAGACCCAGTACTTC. Its translation: CASSQAGRRAGPSETQYF. V usage is TRBV4-3 and J usage is TRBJ2-5; 7 nucleotides agree with TRBD2. This CDR3 is built from 18 residues. Germline V gene lookup returns CDR1 LGHNA and CDR2 YSLEER. Trimming at V came to 1 base and at J to 5 bases, leaving 16 bases not matched to a gene.

The chain joins TRBV7-8 to TRBJ2-3, with TRBD2 identical over 9 bases. The V gene's germline CDR1 is SGHVS and CDR2 FQNEAQ. Trimming removed 5 bases from V and 1 base from J; junction bases left unmatched: 19. This CDR3 comprises 20 residues. This chain's CDR3 is CASSTKLAGGTWTRTDTQYF. The CDR3 DNA reads as TGTGCCAGCAGCACCAAACTAGCGGGTGGGACCTGGACTCGCACAGATACGCAGTATTTT.